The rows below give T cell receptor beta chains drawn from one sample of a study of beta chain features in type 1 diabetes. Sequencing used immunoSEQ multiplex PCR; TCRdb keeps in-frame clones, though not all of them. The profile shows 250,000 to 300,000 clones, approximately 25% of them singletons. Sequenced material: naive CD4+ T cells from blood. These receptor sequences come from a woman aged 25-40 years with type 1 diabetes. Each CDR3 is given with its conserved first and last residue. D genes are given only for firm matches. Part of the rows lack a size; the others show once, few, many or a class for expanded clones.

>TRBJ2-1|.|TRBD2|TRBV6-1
CASSDTGTSWNHEQFF
TGTGCCAGCAGTGATACTGGGACTAGTTGGAACCATGAGCAGTTCTTC
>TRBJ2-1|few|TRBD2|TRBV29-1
CSVEAGGGYNEQFF
TGCAGCGTTGAGGCGGGAGGGGGCTACAATGAGCAGTTCTTC
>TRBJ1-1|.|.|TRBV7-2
CASSRATANTEAFF
TGTGCCAGCAGCCGTGCGACAGCGAACACTGAAGCTTTCTTT
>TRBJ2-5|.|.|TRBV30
CAWGTRTFGRETQYF
TGTGCCTGGGGGACCCGGACTTTTGGGAGGGAGACCCAGTACTTC
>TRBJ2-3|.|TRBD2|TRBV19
CASSWASGSDTQYF
TGTGCCAGTAGTTGGGCTAGCGGGAGTGATACGCAGTATTTT
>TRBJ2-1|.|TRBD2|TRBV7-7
CASSPSPAGEYNEQFF
TGTGCTAGCAGCCCGTCCCCCGCGGGGGAATACAATGAGCAGTTCTTC
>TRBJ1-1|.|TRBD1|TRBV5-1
CASRPGTGSEYTEAFF
TGCGCCAGTCGTCCCGGGACAGGGTCGGAATACACTGAAGCTTTCTTT
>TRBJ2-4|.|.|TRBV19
CASTGSAKNIQYF
TGTGCCAGCACAGGGTCCGCCAAAAACATTCAGTACTTC
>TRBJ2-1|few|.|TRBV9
CASSVGTTSSNNEQFF
TGTGCCAGCAGCGTAGGGACTACATCGTCCAACAATGAGCAGTTCTTC
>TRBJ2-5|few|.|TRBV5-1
CASSLMPGETQYF
TGCGCCAGCAGCTTGATGCCGGGGGAGACCCAGTACTTC
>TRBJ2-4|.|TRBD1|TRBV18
CASSPRQGTDIQYF
TGTGCCAGCTCACCGCGACAGGGAACGGACATTCAGTACTTC
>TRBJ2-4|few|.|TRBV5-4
CASSADTGINIQYF
TGTGCCAGCAGCGCAGACACAGGGATCAACATTCAGTACTTC
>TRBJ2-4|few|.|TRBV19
CASSIGQPGAKNIQYF
TGTGCCAGTAGTATTGGACAGCCTGGGGCCAAAAACATTCAGTACTTC
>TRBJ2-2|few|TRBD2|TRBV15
CATSGTGGNTGELFF
TGTGCCACCAGCGGGACGGGAGGCAACACCGGGGAGCTGTTTTTT
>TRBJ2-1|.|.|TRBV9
CASSLPSGSYNEQFF
TGTGCCAGCAGCCTCCCTTCAGGATCATACAATGAGCAGTTCTTC
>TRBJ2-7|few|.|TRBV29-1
CSVEGGSVLSGEQYF
TGCAGCGTTGAAGGAGGGAGCGTCCTCTCGGGGGAGCAGTACTTC
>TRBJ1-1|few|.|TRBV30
CAWRPIQGNTEAFF
TGTGCCTGGAGACCTATACAGGGGAACACTGAAGCTTTCTTT
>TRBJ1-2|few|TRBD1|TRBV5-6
CASSSTPGTDNGYTF
TGTGCCAGCAGCTCGACACCCGGGACAGACAATGGCTACACCTTC
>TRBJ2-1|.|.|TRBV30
CAWTGGGGQFF
TGTGCCTGGACAGGGGGAGGTGGGCAGTTCTTC
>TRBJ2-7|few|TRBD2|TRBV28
CASRAGTKRSEQYF
TGTGCCAGCAGAGCCGGGACTAAAAGGTCCGAGCAGTACTTC
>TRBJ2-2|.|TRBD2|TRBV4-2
CASSTSGTGELFF
TGTGCCAGCAGCACTAGCGGGACCGGGGAGCTGTTTTTT
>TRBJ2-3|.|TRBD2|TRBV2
CASSDEAGGSGSTQYF
TGTGCCAGCAGTGATGAAGCGGGAGGGTCCGGGAGTACGCAGTATTTT
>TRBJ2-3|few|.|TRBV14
CASSWTGDTQYF
TGTGCCAGCAGCTGGACGGGGGATACGCAGTATTTT
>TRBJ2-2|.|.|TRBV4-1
CASSQRTEGTGELFF
TGCGCCAGCAGCCAAAGGACTGAGGGAACCGGGGAGCTGTTTTTT
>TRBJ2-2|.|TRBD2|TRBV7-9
CASSFGLAGAAGELFF
TGTGCCAGCAGCTTTGGACTAGCGGGAGCGGCCGGGGAGCTGTTTTTT
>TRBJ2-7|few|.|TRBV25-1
CASSRVGTYEQYF
TGTGCCAGCAGTCGCGTAGGGACTTACGAGCAGTACTTC
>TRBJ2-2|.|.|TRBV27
CASSSPGGELFF
TGTGCCAGCAGTTCGCCAGGCGGGGAGCTGTTTTTT
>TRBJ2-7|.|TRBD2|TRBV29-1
CSAGLADYEQYF
TGCAGCGCTGGACTAGCGGACTACGAGCAGTACTTC
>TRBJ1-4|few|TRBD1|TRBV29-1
CSVSGTGGVEEKLFF
TGCAGCGTGTCCGGGACAGGGGGCGTCGAAGAAAAACTGTTTTTT
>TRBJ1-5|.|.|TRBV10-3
CAIRAGENGNQPQHF
TGTGCCATCAGGGCAGGGGAGAACGGCAATCAGCCCCAGCATTTT
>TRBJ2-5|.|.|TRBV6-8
CASSYLKRGAEETQYF
TGTGCCAGCAGTTACCTTAAACGGGGAGCGGAAGAGACCCAGTACTTC
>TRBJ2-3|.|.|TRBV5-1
CASSGGTSYTDTQYF
TGCGCCAGTAGCGGAGGGACTTCCTACACAGATACGCAGTATTTT
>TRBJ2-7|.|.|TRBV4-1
CASSPLAGSSYEQYF
TGCGCCAGCAGCCCGCTTGCCGGGAGTTCCTACGAGCAGTACTTC
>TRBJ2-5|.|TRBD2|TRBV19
CASSMLSGEEETQYF
TGTGCCAGTAGTATGCTGAGCGGGGAAGAAGAGACCCAGTACTTC
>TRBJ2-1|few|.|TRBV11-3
CASSLDRYNEQFF
TGTGCCAGCAGCTTGGACAGATACAATGAGCAGTTCTTC
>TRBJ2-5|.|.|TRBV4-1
CASSQAGSGQTQYF
TGCGCCAGCAGCCAGGCGGGCTCCGGGCAGACCCAGTACTTC
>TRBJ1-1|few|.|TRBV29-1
CSVLSNTEAFF
TGCAGCGTACTATCGAACACTGAAGCTTTCTTT
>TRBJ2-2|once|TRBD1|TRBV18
CASSLGQGSTGELFF
TGTGCCAGCTCACTGGGACAGGGGTCCACCGGGGAGCTGTTTTTT
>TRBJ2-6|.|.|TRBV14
CASGGWANVLTF
TGTGCCAGTGGCGGTTGGGCCAACGTCCTGACTTTC
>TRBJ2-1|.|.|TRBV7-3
CASSSGLLSYNEQFF
TGTGCCAGCAGCTCGGGACTTTTATCCTACAATGAGCAGTTCTTC
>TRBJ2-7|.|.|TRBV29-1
CSVAQGGYEQYF
TGCAGCGTTGCACAGGGTGGCTACGAGCAGTACTTC